Below, 28 T cell receptor beta chains from the same sample are listed, as sequenced in a study of blood T cell repertoires in COVID-19. TCRdb's table, derived via immunoSEQ multiplex PCR, lists solely in-frame clones and lacks some. The profile shows some 220,000 clones, more than 75% of them singletons. Sequencing was performed on peripheral blood. These receptors all come from a woman in her seventies with COVID-19, enrolled during active disease.

The J gene is TRBJ1-1, the V gene TRBV5-8; a possible D gene is TRBD1 (6 bases). Germline CDR1 reads SGHTS; CDR2 reads YDEGEE. The CDR3 length is 16 residues. Trimming cost V 0 bases and J 0 bases, with 12 bases left between them. In DNA form, the CDR3 reads TGTGCCAGCAGCTTGGGGACAGTGATCATGAACACTGAAGCTTTCTTT. It is translated as CASSLGTVIMNTEAFF.

The chain has TRBV7-2 and TRBJ1-5; D possibly corresponds to TRBD1 (6 bases). The germline CDR1 and CDR2 sequences are SGHTA and FQGNSA. Trimming pared 5 bases from V and 5 bases from J, leaving 13 bases between. The CDR3 is 14 amino acids. The CDR3 DNA reads TGTGCCAGCAGCATTACAGGGTCGGATCAGCCCCAGCATTTT. Amino acids: CASSITGSDQPQHF.

The chain couples TRBV9 to TRBJ1-1; tentatively, D is TRBD1 (5 bases). Germline CDR1 SGDLS, CDR2 YYNGEE. This CDR3 region has 13 residues. The ends were cut back, 4 bases at V and 11 bases at J, with 18 bases in the middle. This CDR3 reads CASSSSMGSGAFF. Written as DNA, the CDR3 is TGTGCCAGCAGCTCCTCGATGGGGTCAGGGGCTTTCTTT. The whole variable domain, filled in from reference TRBV9 and TRBJ1-1, reads DSGVTQTPKHLITATGQRVTLRCSPRSGDLSVYWYQQSLDQGLQFLIQYYNGEERAKGNILERFSAQQFPDLHSELNLSSLELGDSALYFCASSSSMGSGAFFGQGTRLTVV.

J is TRBJ2-2 and V is TRBV7-6; a weak D match, TRBD2 (5 bases). The CDR3 has 14 amino acids. Germline V gene lookup returns CDR1 SGHVS and CDR2 FNYEAQ. The CDR3 coding sequence is TGTGCAGCTACTAGGCAAATCCACACCGGGGAGCTGTTTTTT. Residues: CAATRQIHTGELFF.

The chain couples TRBV27 to TRBJ2-7; 9 bases agree with TRBD1. V dropped 2 bases and J dropped 4; count of bases not matched to a gene: 6. Per germline, CDR1 MNHEY and CDR2 SMNVEV (reference sequence). This CDR3 is built from 15 residues. In DNA, the CDR3 is TGTGCCAGCAGTTTAATTGGGGGACAGGGTTACGAGCAGTACTTC. Translated: CASSLIGGQGYEQYF.

V usage is TRBV3-1 (or the pseudogene TRBV3-2) and J usage is TRBJ1-2; D is perhaps TRBD1 (5 bases). Germline V gene data show CDR1 as LGHDT and CDR2 as YNNKEL (reference sequence). The CDR3 sequence is 14 residues long. V was pared by 3 bases and J by 4 bases, with 12 bases between. The CDR3 spells CASSQSGSGYGYTF. DNA of the CDR3: TGTGCCAGCAGCCAGTCAGGGTCGGGCTATGGCTACACCTTC.

The chain employs TRBV12-3 or TRBV12-4 and TRBJ1-5, with D possibly TRBD1 on 5 matching bases. Deletions cut 6 bases from V and 6 bases from J, with 12 bases between. The CDR3 sequence is 13 residues long. The CDR3 DNA follows: TGTGCCAGCAGCTCAGGGAATTTTCAGCCCCAGCATTTT. It encodes CASSSGNFQPQHF.

The rearrangement uses TRBV6-2 or TRBV6-3 and TRBJ2-1; 11 positions agree with TRBD2. CDR1 and CDR2 (germline): MNHEY, SVGEGT. J was trimmed by 3 bases and V by 6 bases; bases with no gene match: 22. CDR3 length: 21 amino acids. The CDR3 DNA follows: TGTGCCAGCAGCGACGGGTTCTCGGCTAGCGGGAGGCCCCATTTCTACAATGAGCAGTTCTTC. Its translation is CASSDGFSASGRPHFYNEQFF.

The CDR3, as DNA: TGCGCCAGCAGCTTGAACAGTAACACCGGGGAGCTGTTTTTT. As protein: CASSLNSNTGELFF. The chain uses TRBV5-1 and TRBJ2-2; unclear D gene. Between the trimmed V and J ends, which lost 1 base and 2 bases, there was a span of 6 bases. Germline-derived CDR1 and CDR2 are SGHRS and YFSETQ. The CDR3 runs 14 residues. Variable domain in full (rest from reference TRBV5-1 and TRBJ2-2): KAGVTQTPRYLIKTRGQQVTLSCSPISGHRSVSWYQQTPGQGLQFLFEYFSETQRNKGNFPGRFSGRQFSNSRSEMNVSTLELGDSALYLCASSLNSNTGELFFGEGSRLTVL.

The rearrangement uses TRBV14 and TRBJ1-4; D perhaps matches TRBD1 (5 bases). V gave up 8 bases and J gave up 2 bases, with 9 bases separating them. The CDR3 extends over 13 amino acids. Germline V CDR1 and CDR2: SGHDN, FVKESK. The CDR3 spells CASARGTNEKLFF. The CDR3 DNA sequence: TGTGCCAGCGCACGGGGGACTAATGAAAAACTGTTTTTT.

The chain couples TRBV25-1 to TRBJ1-1; D unresolved. The germline V gene has CDR1 MGHDK and CDR2 SYGVNS. The length of the CDR3 is 14 residues. The V end was cut by 1 base, the J end by 5 bases, with 11 bases between. The CDR3 DNA reads TGTGCCAGCAGTGAATCGGGGAGGTCGACTGAAGCTTTCTTT. Translated: CASSESGRSTEAFF. The full variable domain, rest sourced from reference TRBV25-1 and TRBJ1-1, is EADIYQTPRYLVIGTGKKITLECSQTMGHDKMYWYQQDPGMELHLIHYSYGVNSTEKGDLSSESTVSRIRTEHFPLTLESARPSHTSQYLCASSESGRSTEAFFGQGTRLTVV.

The chain couples TRBV13 to TRBJ2-1; no definite D call. Germline V CDR1 and CDR2: PRHDT, FYEKMQ (reference sequence). Trimming took 4 bases from V and 9 from J, leaving 7 bases between them. CDR3 length equals 11 residues. DNA of the CDR3: TGTGCCAGCAGCTACTCGGGTGAGCAGTTCTTC. Translation: CASSYSGEQFF.

The chain joins TRBV5-1 to TRBJ1-1; 10 bases are a match to TRBD1. The J segment lost 4 bases and the V segment lost 4 bases, leaving 4 bases of the junction unmatched. The CDR3 is 14 residues long. Germline CDR1 SGHRS, CDR2 YFSETQ. CDR3 region: CASSVTGGTTEAFF. The CDR3 nucleotides read TGCGCCAGCAGCGTGACAGGGGGCACCACTGAAGCTTTCTTT.

This chain uses TRBV19 with TRBJ1-5, with D uncertain. The germline V gene encodes CDR1 LNHDA and CDR2 SQIVND (reference sequence). The V end was cut by 6 bases, the J end by 5 bases, with 8 bases between. CDR3 length: 12 amino acids. CDR3 in DNA: TGTGCCAGTAGCCGGGGAGATCAGCCCCAGCATTTT. This translates into CASSRGDQPQHF.

V and J are TRBV6-2 or TRBV6-3 and TRBJ1-5, with a possible D match to TRBD1 (5 bases). The germline V and J ends were trimmed by 3 bases and 6 bases, with 12 bases remaining between them. The V gene's germline CDR1 is MNHEY and CDR2 SVGEGT. The length of the CDR3 is 14 residues. The CDR3 sequence: CASSYSGMGQPQHF. For the CDR3, the DNA is TGTGCCAGCAGTTATTCAGGGATGGGTCAGCCCCAGCATTTT.

The genes are TRBV7-2 and TRBJ2-7; TRBD1 matches at 8 bases. The CDR3 is made up of 13 amino acids. V was clipped by 3 bases and J by 4 bases; unmatched bases: 2. The germline gives CDR1 SGHTA, CDR2 FQGNSA. Written as DNA, the CDR3 is TGTGCCAGCAGCTTTGACAGGGGATACGAGCAGTACTTC. It yields the protein CASSFDRGYEQYF.

This clone was observed a few times. CDR3 residues: CASSNTGGGYNEQFF. The CDR3 nucleotides read TGTGCCAGCAGTAACACAGGGGGGGGCTACAATGAGCAGTTCTTC. This sequence joins TRBV27 and TRBJ2-1; tentative D call: TRBD1 (8 bases). There are 15 residues in the CDR3. Per germline, CDR1 MNHEY and CDR2 SMNVEV (reference sequence). V lost 5 bases, J lost 3 bases, and 14 bases lay in between.

This chain joins TRBV7-3 and TRBJ2-3; a possible D gene is TRBD1 (6 bases). Per germline, CDR1 SGHTA and CDR2 FQGTGA. Trimming stripped 4 bases from V and 5 bases from J, with 10 bases between. The length of the CDR3 is 13 residues. CDR3 nucleotide sequence: TGTGCCAGCAGCTCCCCAGGGGTAGATACGCAGTATTTT. Protein product: CASSSPGVDTQYF.

The chain couples TRBV30 to TRBJ2-7; TRBD1 agrees at 7 bases. Germline V gene sequence: CDR1 GTSNPN, CDR2 SVGIG (reference sequence). CDR3 size: 13 residues. Trimming at V came to 3 bases and at J to 3 bases, leaving 5 bases not matched to a gene. The CDR3 sequence is CAWSQGESYEQYF. The CDR3 bases are TGTGCCTGGAGCCAGGGGGAAAGCTACGAGCAGTACTTC.

The rearrangement uses TRBV2 and TRBJ1-5; 8 bases are a match to TRBD1. With V trimmed by 6 bases and J by 2 bases, 6 bases remained unmatched. The CDR3 consists of 15 residues. Germline lookup yields CDR1 SNHLY and CDR2 FYNNEI. CDR3 DNA: TGTGCCAGCAGGGAACAGGGGGTAGGCAATCAGCCCCAGCATTTT. Translating it yields CASREQGVGNQPQHF.

This chain connects TRBV6-5 to TRBJ1-3, with D perhaps TRBD1 (5 bases). Germline CDR1 and CDR2: MNHEY and SVGAGI. Trimming cost V 2 bases and J 2 bases, with 10 bases left between them. This CDR3 comprises 15 residues. CDR3 region: CASSYDSAAGNTIYF. CDR3 in DNA: TGTGCCAGCAGTTACGACAGCGCAGCTGGAAACACCATATATTTT.

The chain is built from TRBV21-1 and TRBJ2-1; the table's D call of TRBD1 was not tested on the DNA. TRBV21-1 is reported as a pseudogene. The CDR3 has 16 residues. The CDR3 spells CASSKGGRGRDNEQFF. As DNA, the CDR3 is TGTGCCAGCAGCAAAGGAGGCAGGGGGCGAGATAATGAGCAGTTCTTC.

The gene calls are TRBV11-2 and TRBJ1-4; D is perhaps TRBD1 (5 bases). The V end was cut by 5 bases, the J end by 8 bases, with 18 bases between. The CDR3 is 15 amino acids. Germline V lookup: CDR1 SGHAT, CDR2 FQNNGV. CDR3 residues: CASSGGLGGGEKLFF. The CDR3 nucleotides are TGTGCCAGCAGCGGCGGGCTCGGGGGAGGCGAAAAACTGTTTTTT. The whole variable domain, filled in from reference TRBV11-2 and TRBJ1-4, reads EAGVAQSPRYKIIEKRQSVAFWCNPISGHATLYWYQQILGQGPKLLIQFQNNGVVDDSQLPKDRFSAERLKGVDSTLKIQPAKLEDSAVYLCASSGGLGGGEKLFFGSGTQLSVL.

The chain is built from TRBV5-1 and TRBJ2-5; the D is unclear. CDR3 length: 12 amino acids. Germline V gene sequence: CDR1 SGHRS, CDR2 YFSETQ. The ends were cut back, 4 bases at V and 3 bases at J, with 7 bases in the middle. The CDR3 region is CASSVSEETQYF. CDR3 DNA sequence: TGCGCCAGCAGCGTCAGCGAAGAGACCCAGTACTTC.

The chain couples TRBV19 to TRBJ2-1; 8 bases agree with TRBD1. Trimming cost V 7 bases and J 9 bases; bases outside gene matches: 2. The CDR3 loop spans 11 amino acids. Germline V CDR1 and CDR2: LNHDA, SQIVND (reference sequence). Here the CDR3 reads CASNDRGEQFF. The CDR3 DNA reads as TGTGCCAGTAATGACAGGGGTGAGCAGTTCTTC.

This chain joins TRBV10-2 and TRBJ2-2, with 7 bases that match TRBD2. With V trimmed by 4 bases and J by 6 bases, 8 bases remained unmatched. Per germline, CDR1 WSHSY and CDR2 SAAADI. The length of the CDR3 is 15 residues. DNA of the CDR3: TGCGCCAGCAGTGGATGGCGGGAGAGCGCCGGGGAGCTGTTTTTT. Its protein is CASSGWRESAGELFF.

The rearrangement uses TRBV30 and TRBJ1-1, with D unclear. V dropped 0 bases and J dropped 6 bases, with 5 bases sitting between them. The CDR3 runs to 11 residues. Per germline, CDR1 GTSNPN and CDR2 SVGIG (reference sequence). The CDR3 DNA follows: TGTGCCTGGAGTGTCCGTTCTGAAGCTTTCTTT. Its protein is CAWSVRSEAFF. The full variable domain, completed using reference TRBV30 and TRBJ1-1, is SQTIHQWPATLVQPVGSPLSLECTVEGTSNPNLYWYRQAAGRGLQLLFYSVGIGQISSEVPQNLSASRPQDRQFILSSKKLLLSDSGFYLCAWSVRSEAFFGQGTRLTVV.

The rearrangement uses TRBV30 and TRBJ2-7; 7 bases are a match to TRBD1. The CDR3 sequence is 14 residues long. V was clipped by 5 bases and J by 3 bases; unmatched bases: 10. Germline V gene data show CDR1 as GTSNPN and CDR2 as SVGIG (reference sequence). The CDR3 reads CAWESNRGVYEQYF. The CDR3 DNA is TGTGCCTGGGAAAGCAACAGGGGCGTCTACGAGCAGTACTTC.